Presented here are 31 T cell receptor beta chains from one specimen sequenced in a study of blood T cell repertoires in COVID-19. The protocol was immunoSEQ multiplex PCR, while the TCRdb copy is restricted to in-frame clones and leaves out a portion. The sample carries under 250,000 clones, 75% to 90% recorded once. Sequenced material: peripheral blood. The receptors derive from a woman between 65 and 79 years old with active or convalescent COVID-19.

The CDR3: CASSPPTLTDEQYF. The CDR3 DNA reads TGTGCCAGCTCACCACCTACCCTCACGGACGAGCAGTACTTC. The chain employs TRBV18 and TRBJ2-7; D call uncertain. V dropped 0 bases and J dropped 5 bases, with 11 bases sitting between them. Germline values: CDR1 KGHSH, CDR2 LQKENI. CDR3 length: 14 amino acids.

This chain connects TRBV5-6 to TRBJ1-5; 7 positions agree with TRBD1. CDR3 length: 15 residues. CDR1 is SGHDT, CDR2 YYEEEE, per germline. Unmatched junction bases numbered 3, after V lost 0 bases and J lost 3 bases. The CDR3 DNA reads TGTGCCAGCAGCTTGGAGGGGGCGCCCAATCAGCCCCAGCATTTT. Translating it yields CASSLEGAPNQPQHF. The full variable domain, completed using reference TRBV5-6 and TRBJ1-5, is DAGVTQSPTHLIKTRGQQVTLRCSPKSGHDTVSWYQQALGQGPQFIFQYYEEEERQRGNFPDRFSGHQFPNYSSELNVNALLLGDSALYLCASSLEGAPNQPQHFGDGTRLSIL.

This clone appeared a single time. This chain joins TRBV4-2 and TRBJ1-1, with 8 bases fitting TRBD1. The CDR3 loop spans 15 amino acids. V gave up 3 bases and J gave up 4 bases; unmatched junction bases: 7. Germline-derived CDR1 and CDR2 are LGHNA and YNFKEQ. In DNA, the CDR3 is TGTGCCAGCAGCCAGACTCAGGGGGCTAGCACTGAAGCTTTCTTT. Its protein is CASSQTQGASTEAFF.

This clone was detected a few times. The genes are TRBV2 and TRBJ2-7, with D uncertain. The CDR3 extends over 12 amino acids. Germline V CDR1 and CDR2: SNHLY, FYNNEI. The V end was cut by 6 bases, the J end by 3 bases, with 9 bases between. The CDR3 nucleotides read TGTGCCAGCAGCTGGGCCCACTACGAGCAGTACTTC. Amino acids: CASSWAHYEQYF.

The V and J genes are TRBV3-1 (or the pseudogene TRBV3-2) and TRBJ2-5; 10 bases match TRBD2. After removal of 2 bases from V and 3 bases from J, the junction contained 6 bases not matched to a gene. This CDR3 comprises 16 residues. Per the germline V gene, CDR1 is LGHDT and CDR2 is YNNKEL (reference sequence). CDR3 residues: CASSQIRTSGEETQYF. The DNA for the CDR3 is TGTGCCAGCAGCCAAATAAGGACTAGCGGAGAAGAGACCCAGTACTTC.

The CDR3 sequence: CASSPGQTDTQYF. In DNA form, the CDR3 reads TGTGCCAGTAGTCCGGGACAAACAGATACGCAGTATTTT. This chain joins TRBV19 and TRBJ2-3, with a tentative D call TRBD1 (6 bases). V lost 5 bases and J lost 3, with 9 bases in between. CDR3 length: 13 amino acids. Germline CDR1 is LNHDA and CDR2 is SQIVND (reference sequence).

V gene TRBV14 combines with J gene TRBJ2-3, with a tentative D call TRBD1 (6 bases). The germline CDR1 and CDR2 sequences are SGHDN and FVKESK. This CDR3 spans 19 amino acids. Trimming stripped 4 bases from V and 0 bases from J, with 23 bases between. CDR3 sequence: CASSPGQLAVLRSTDTQYF. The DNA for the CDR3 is TGTGCCAGCAGCCCTGGACAGCTGGCTGTCCTTCGCAGCACAGATACGCAGTATTTT.

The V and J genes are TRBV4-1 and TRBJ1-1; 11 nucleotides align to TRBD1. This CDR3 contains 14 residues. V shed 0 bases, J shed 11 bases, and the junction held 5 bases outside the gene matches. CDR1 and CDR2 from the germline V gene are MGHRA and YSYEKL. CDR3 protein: CASSQDLDRGRAFF. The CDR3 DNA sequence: TGCGCCAGCAGCCAAGATTTGGACAGGGGGCGGGCTTTCTTT.

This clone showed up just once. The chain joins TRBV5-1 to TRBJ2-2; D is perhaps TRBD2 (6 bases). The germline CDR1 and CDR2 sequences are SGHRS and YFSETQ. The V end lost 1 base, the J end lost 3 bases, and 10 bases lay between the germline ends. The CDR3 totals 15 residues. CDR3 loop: CASSLSGSYTGELFF. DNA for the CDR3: TGCGCCAGCAGCTTGTCCGGGAGTTACACCGGGGAGCTGTTTTTT.

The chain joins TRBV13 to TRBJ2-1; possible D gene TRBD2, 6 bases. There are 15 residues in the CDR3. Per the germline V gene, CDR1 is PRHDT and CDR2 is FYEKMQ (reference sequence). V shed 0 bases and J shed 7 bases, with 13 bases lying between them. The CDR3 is CASSLGSGPRNEQFF. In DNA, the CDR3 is TGTGCCAGCAGCTTAGGTAGCGGCCCCAGAAATGAGCAGTTCTTC.

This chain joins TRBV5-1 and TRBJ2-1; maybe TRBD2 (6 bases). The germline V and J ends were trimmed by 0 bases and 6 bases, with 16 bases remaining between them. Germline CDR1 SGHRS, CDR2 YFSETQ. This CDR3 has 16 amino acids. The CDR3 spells CASSLAGTARLNEQFF. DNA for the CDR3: TGCGCCAGCAGCTTGGCCGGGACTGCCCGACTCAATGAGCAGTTCTTC.

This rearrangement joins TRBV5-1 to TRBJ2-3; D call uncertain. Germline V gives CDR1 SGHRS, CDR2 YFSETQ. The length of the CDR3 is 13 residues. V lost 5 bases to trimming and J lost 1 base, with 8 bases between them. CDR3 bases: TGCGCCAGCAGGTGGAGAGGCACAGATACGCAGTATTTT. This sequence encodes CASRWRGTDTQYF.

The chain's CDR3 is CASSRDSGRGGKQFF. CDR3 sequence (DNA): TGTGCCAGCAGTCGAGATAGCGGGAGGGGCGGGAAGCAGTTCTTC. V usage is TRBV2 and J usage is TRBJ2-1; TRBD2 agrees at 11 bases. V lost 5 bases and J lost 11; bases outside the gene matches: 11. CDR3 length: 15 amino acids. Germline V gene sequence: CDR1 SNHLY, CDR2 FYNNEI.

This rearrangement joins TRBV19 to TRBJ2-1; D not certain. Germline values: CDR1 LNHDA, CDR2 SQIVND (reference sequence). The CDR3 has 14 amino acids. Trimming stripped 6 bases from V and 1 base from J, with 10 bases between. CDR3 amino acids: CASSRGDSYNEQFF. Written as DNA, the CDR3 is TGTGCCAGTAGCAGAGGCGATTCCTACAATGAGCAGTTCTTC.

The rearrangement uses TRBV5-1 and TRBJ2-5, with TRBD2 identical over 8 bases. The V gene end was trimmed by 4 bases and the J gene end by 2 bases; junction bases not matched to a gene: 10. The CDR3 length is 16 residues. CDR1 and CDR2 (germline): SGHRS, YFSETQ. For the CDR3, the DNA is TGCGCCAGCAGCACCCCTGGGGCTAGCGGGCAAGAGACCCAGTACTTC. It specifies CASSTPGASGQETQYF.

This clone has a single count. The CDR3 DNA is TGTGCCAGCAATTCGATTAGCGGGGGCGTGAGGGATACGCAGTATTTT. Translating it yields CASNSISGGVRDTQYF. The chain combines TRBV27 with TRBJ2-3; 9 positions match TRBD2. CDR1 and CDR2 (germline): MNHEY, SMNVEV (reference sequence). The CDR3 length is 16 residues. With 7 bases clipped from V and 6 bases from J, the junction kept 14 bases outside the gene matches.

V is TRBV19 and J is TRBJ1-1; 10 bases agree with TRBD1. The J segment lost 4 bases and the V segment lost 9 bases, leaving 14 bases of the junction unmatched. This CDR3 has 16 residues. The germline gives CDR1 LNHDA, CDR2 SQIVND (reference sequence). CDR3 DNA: TGTGCCAGCCGATGGCCCGGGACAGGGGTAGGCACTGAAGCTTTCTTT. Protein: CASRWPGTGVGTEAFF. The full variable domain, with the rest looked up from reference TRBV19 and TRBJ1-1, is DGGITQSPKYLFRKEGQNVTLSCEQNLNHDAMYWYRQDPGQGLRLIYYSQIVNDFQKGDIAEGYSVSREKKESFPLTVTSAQKNPTAFYLCASRWPGTGVGTEAFFGQGTRLTVV.

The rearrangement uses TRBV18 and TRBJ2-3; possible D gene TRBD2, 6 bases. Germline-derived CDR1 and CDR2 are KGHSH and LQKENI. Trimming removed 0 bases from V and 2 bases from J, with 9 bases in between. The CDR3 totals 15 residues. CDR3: CASSPPRTITDTQYF. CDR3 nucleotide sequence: TGTGCCAGCTCACCACCCAGGACTATCACAGATACGCAGTATTTT.

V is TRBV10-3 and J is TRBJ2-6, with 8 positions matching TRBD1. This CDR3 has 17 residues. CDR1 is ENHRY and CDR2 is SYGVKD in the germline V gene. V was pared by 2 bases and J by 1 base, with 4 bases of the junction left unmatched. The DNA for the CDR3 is TGTGCCATCAGTGAGGGGACAGGAACTTCTGGGGCCAACGTCCTGACTTTC. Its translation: CAISEGTGTSGANVLTF.

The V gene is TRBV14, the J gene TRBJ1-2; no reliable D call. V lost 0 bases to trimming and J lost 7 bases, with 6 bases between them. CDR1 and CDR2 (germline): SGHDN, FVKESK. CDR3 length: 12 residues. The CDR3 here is CASSQDQIGYTF. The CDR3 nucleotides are TGTGCCAGCAGCCAAGATCAGATTGGCTACACCTTC.

CDR3 protein: CASSYGTAYNEQFF. The CDR3 DNA reads as TGTGCCAGCAGCTATGGGACTGCATACAATGAGCAGTTCTTC. The chain joins TRBV7-8 to TRBJ2-1; a weak D match, TRBD2 (6 bases). V lost 4 bases to trimming and J lost 4 bases, with 11 bases between them. The CDR3 length is 14 residues. Per the germline V gene, CDR1 is SGHVS and CDR2 is FQNEAQ.

CDR3 region: CASSWPRGSYGYTF. CDR3 nucleotides: TGTGCCAGCAGCTGGCCAAGGGGGAGCTATGGCTACACCTTC. V gene TRBV5-4 combines with J gene TRBJ1-2; a possible D gene is TRBD1 (6 bases). This CDR3 spans 14 amino acids. Between the trimmed V and J ends, which lost 3 bases and 4 bases, there was a span of 13 bases. Germline V lookup: CDR1 SGHNT, CDR2 YYREEE (reference sequence).

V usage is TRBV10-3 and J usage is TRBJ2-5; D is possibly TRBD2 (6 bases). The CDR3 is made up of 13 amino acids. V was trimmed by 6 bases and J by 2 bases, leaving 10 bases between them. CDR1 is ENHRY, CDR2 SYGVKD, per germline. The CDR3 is CAISWDFQETQYF. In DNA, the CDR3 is TGTGCCATCAGCTGGGACTTTCAAGAGACCCAGTACTTC.

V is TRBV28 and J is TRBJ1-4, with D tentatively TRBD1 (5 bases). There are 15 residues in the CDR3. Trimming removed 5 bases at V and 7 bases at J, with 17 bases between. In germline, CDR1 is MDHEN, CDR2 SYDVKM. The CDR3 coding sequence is TGTGCCAGCAGTCCCCGGGACTTCGGGGGTGAAAAACTGTTTTTT. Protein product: CASSPRDFGGEKLFF.

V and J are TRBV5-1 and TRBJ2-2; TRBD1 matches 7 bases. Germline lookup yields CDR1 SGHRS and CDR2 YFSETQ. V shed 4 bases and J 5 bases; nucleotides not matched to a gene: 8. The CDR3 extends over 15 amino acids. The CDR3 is CASSAQQGWTGELFF. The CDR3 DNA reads TGCGCCAGCAGCGCTCAACAGGGGTGGACCGGGGAGCTGTTTTTT. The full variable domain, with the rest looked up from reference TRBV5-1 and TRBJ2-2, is KAGVTQTPRYLIKTRGQQVTLSCSPISGHRSVSWYQQTPGQGLQFLFEYFSETQRNKGNFPGRFSGRQFSNSRSEMNVSTLELGDSALYLCASSAQQGWTGELFFGEGSRLTVL.

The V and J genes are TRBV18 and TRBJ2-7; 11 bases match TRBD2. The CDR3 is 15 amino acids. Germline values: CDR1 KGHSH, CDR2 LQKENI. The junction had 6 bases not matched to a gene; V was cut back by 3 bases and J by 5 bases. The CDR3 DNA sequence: TGTGCCAGCTCACCGGAGACTAGCGGGAAGAACGAGCAGTACTTC. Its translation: CASSPETSGKNEQYF.

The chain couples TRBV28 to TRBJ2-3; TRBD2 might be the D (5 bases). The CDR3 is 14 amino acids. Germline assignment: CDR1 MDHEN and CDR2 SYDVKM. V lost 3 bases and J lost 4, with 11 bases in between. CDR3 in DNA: TGTGCCAGCAGTTTCGCCGGGGTTTCAGATACGCAGTATTTT. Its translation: CASSFAGVSDTQYF.

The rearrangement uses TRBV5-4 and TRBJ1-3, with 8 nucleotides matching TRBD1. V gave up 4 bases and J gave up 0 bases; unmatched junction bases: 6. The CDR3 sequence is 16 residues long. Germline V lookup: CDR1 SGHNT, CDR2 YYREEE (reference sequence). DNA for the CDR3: TGTGCCAGCAGCCCGGGACAGGCCCGCTCTGGAAACACCATATATTTT. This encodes CASSPGQARSGNTIYF.

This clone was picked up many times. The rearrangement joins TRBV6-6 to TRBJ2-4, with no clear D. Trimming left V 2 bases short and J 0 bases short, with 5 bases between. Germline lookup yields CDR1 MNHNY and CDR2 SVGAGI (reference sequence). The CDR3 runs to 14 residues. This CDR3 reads CASSYGLAKNIQYF. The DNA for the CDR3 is TGTGCCAGCAGTTACGGGCTAGCCAAAAACATTCAGTACTTC.

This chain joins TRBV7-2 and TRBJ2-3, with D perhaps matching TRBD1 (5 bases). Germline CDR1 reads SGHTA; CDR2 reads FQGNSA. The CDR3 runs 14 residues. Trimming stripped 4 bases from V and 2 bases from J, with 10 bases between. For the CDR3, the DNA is TGTGCCAGCAGCTCAGGGCCTTACACAGATACGCAGTATTTT. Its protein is CASSSGPYTDTQYF.

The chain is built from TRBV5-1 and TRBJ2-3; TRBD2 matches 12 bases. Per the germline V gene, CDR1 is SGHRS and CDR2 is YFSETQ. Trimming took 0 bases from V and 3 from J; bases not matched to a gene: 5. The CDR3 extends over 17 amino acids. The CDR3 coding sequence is TGCGCCAGCAGCTTGGACCCCGGACTAGCGGGGACAGATACGCAGTATTTT. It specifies CASSLDPGLAGTDTQYF.